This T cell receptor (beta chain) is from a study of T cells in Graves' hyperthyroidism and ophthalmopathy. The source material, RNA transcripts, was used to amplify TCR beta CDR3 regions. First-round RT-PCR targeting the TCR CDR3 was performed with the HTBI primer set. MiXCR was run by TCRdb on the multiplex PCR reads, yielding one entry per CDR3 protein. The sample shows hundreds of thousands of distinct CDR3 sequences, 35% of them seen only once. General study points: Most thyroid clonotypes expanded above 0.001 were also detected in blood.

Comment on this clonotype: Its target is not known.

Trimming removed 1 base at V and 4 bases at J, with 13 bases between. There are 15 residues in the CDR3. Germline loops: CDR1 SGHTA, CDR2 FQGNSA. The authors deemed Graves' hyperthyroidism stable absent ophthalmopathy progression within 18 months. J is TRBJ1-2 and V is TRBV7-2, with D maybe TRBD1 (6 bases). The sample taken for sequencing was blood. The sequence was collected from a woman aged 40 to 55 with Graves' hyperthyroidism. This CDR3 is CASSLGGRGGYGYTF. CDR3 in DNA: TGTGCCAGCAGCTTAGGGGGCAGGGGCGGCTATGGCTACACCTTC.